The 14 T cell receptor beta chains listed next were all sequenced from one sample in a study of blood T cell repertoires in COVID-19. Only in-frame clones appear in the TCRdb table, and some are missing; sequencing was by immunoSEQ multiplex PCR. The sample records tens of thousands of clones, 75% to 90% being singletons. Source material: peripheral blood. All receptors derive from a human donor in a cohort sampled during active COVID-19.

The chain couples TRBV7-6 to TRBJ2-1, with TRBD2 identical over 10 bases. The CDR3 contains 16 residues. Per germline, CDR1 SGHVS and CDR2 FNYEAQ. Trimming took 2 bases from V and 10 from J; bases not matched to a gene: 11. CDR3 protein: CASSLIESGGAMEQFF. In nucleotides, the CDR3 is TGTGCCAGCAGCTTAATCGAGAGCGGGGGGGCTATGGAGCAGTTCTTC.

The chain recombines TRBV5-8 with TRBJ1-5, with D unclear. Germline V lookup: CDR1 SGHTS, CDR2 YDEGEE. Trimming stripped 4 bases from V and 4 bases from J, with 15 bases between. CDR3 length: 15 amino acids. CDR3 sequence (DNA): TGTGCCAGCAGCCCTGGGCCCGGCCGTAATCAGCCCCAGCATTTT. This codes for CASSPGPGRNQPQHF.

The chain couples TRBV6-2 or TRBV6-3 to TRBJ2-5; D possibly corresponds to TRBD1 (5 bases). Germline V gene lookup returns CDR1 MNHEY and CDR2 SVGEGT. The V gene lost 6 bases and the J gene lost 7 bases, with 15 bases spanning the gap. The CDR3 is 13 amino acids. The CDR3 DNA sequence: TGTGCCAGCAGCCTTCAGGGATTTGCGACCCAGTACTTC. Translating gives CASSLQGFATQYF.

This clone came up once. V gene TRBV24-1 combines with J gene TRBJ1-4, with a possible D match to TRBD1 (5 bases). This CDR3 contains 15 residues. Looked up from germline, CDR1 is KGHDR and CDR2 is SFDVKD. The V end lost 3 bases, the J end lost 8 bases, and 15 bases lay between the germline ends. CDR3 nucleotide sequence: TGTGCCACCAGTGATGGGAACCAGGGCAACGAAAAACTGTTTTTT. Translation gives CATSDGNQGNEKLFF.

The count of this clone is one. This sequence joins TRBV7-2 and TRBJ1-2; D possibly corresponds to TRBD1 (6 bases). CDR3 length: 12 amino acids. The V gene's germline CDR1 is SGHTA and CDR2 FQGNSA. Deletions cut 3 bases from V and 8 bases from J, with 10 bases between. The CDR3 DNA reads TGTGCCAGCAGCTTCAACACAGGGGGCTACACCTTC. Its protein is CASSFNTGGYTF. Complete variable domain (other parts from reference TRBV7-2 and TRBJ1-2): GAGVSQSPSNKVTEKGKDVELRCDPISGHTALYWYRQSLGQGLEFLIYFQGNSAPDKSGLPSDRFSAERTGGSVSTLTIQRTQQEDSAVYLCASSFNTGGYTFGSGTRLTVV.

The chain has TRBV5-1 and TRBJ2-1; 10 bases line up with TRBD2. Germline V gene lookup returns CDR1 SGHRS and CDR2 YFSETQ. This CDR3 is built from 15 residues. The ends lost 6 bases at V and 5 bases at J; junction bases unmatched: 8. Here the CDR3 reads CASTLSLAGDNEQFF. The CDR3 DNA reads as TGCGCCAGCACCCTCAGCCTAGCGGGGGACAATGAGCAGTTCTTC.

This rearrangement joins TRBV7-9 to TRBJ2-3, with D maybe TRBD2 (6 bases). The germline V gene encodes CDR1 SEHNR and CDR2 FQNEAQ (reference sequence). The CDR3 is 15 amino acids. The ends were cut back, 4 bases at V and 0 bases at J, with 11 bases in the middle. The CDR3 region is CASSWVGGSTDTQYF. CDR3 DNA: TGTGCCAGCAGCTGGGTCGGGGGAAGCACAGATACGCAGTATTTT.

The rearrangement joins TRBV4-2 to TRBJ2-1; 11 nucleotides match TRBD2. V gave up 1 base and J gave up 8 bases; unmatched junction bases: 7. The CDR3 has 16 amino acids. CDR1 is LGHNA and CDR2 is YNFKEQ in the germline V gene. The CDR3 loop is CASSQAGGTSGDEQFF. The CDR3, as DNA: TGTGCCAGCAGCCAAGCTGGGGGGACTAGCGGCGATGAGCAGTTCTTC.

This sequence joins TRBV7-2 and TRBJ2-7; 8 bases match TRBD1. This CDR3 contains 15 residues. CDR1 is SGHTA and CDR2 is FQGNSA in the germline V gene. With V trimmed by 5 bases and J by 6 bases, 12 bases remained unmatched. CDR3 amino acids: CASSNTGGLAFEQYF. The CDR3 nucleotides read TGTGCCAGCAGCAACACAGGGGGTCTGGCGTTCGAGCAGTACTTC. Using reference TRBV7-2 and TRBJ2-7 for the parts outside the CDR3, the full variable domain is GAGVSQSPSNKVTEKGKDVELRCDPISGHTALYWYRQSLGQGLEFLIYFQGNSAPDKSGLPSDRFSAERTGGSVSTLTIQRTQQEDSAVYLCASSNTGGLAFEQYFGPGTRLTVT.

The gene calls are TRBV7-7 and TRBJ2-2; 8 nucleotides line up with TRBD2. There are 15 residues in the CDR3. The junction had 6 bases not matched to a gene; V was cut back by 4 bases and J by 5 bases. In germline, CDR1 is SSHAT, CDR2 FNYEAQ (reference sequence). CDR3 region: CASSYGGARTGELFF. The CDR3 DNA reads TGTGCCAGCAGCTACGGGGGGGCCCGGACCGGGGAGCTGTTTTTT.

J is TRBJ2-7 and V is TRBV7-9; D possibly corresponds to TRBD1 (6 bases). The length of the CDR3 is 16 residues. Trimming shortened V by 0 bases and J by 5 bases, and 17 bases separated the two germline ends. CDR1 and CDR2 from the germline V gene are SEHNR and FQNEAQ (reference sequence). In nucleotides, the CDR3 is TGTGCCAGCAGCTTAGCGCGGCAGGGGACAAGGCACGAGCAGTACTTC. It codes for CASSLARQGTRHEQYF. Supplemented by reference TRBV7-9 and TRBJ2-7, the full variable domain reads DTGVSQNPRHKITKRGQNVTFRCDPISEHNRLYWYRQTLGQGPEFLTYFQNEAQLEKSRLLSDRFSAERPKGSFSTLEIQRTEQGDSAMYLCASSLARQGTRHEQYFGPGTRLTVT.

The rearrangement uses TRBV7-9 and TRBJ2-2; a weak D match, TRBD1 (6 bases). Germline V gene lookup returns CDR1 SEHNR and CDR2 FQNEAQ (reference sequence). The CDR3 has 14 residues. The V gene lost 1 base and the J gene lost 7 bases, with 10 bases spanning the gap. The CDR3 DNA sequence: TGTGCCAGCAGCTTAGACAGGGAGATCGGGGAGCTGTTTTTT. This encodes CASSLDREIGELFF.

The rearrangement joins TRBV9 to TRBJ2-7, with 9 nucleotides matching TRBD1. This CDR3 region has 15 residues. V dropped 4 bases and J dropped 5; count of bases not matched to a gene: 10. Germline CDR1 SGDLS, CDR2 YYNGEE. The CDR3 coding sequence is TGTGCCAGCAGCCAAGGGACAGGGCTGGGGAACGAGCAGTACTTC. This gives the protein CASSQGTGLGNEQYF.

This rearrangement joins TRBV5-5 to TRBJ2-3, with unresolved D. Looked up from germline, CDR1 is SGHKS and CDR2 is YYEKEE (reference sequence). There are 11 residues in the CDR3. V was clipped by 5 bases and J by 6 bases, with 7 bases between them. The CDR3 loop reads CASSPLDTQYF. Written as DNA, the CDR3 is TGTGCCAGCAGTCCCCTTGATACGCAGTATTTT.